Below, one TCR beta chain is given with its context. Profiled with immunoSEQ multiplex PCR; TCRdb holds only in-frame clones, not every one. The table includes 2 million to 2.5 million clones, 90% to 95% detected once. The CDR3 has 15 residues. Per germline, CDR1 SEHNR and CDR2 FQNEAQ (reference sequence). V was shortened by 0 bases and J by 9 bases, with 15 bases between the two germline ends. The data derive from a study of shared clonotypes between healthy human individuals. Material: naive CD4+ T cells from PBMCs. Subset defined: CD45RA+ positively selected. The V gene is TRBV7-9, the J gene TRBJ2-4, with D possibly being TRBD2 (6 bases). This sequence originates from a man younger than 30 in good health. Some clones in this sample may be carry-over from other donors' samples. CDR3 DNA: TGTGCCAGCAGCTTAGCAGCGGGCACCGGCAGCATTCAGTACTTC. It encodes CASSLAAGTGSIQYF. The entire variable domain, with the rest obtained from reference TRBV7-9 and TRBJ2-4, is as follows: DTGVSQNPRHKITKRGQNVTFRCDPISEHNRLYWYRQTLGQGPEFLTYFQNEAQLEKSRLLSDRFSAERPKGSFSTLEIQRTEQGDSAMYLCASSLAAGTGSIQYFGAGTRLSVL.